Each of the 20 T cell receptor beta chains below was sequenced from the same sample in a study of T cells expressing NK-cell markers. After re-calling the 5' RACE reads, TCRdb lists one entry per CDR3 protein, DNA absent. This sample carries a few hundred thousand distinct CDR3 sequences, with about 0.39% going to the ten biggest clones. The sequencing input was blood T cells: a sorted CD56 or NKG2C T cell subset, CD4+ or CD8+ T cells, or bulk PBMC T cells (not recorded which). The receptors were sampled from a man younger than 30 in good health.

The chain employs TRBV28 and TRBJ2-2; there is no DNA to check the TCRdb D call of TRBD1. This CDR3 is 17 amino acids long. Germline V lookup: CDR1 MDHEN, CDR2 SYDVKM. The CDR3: CASSLARTATNTGELFF. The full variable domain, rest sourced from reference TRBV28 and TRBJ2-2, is DVKVTQSSRYLVKRTGEKVFLECVQDMDHENMFWYRQDPGLGLRLIYFSYDVKMKEKGDIPEGYSVSREKKERFSLILESASTNQTSMYLCASSLARTATNTGELFFGEGSRLTVL.

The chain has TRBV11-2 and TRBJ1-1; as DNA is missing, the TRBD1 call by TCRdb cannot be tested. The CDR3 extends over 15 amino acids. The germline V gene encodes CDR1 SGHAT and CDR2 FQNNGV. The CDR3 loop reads CASSPRTGLTIEAFF.

CDR3 sequence reads: CASSYPTGGVRETQYF. This chain joins TRBV6-5 and TRBJ2-5; TCRdb reports TRBD1, a call that lacks DNA to check it against. The CDR3 length is 16 residues. Germline V gene data show CDR1 as MNHEY and CDR2 as SVGAGI.

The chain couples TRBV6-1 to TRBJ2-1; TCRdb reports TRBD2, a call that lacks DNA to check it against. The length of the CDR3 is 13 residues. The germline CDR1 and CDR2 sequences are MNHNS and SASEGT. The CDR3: CASISAARDEQFF.

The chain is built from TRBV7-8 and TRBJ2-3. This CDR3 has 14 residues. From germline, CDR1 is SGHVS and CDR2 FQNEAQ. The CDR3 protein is CASSRDILTDTQYF.

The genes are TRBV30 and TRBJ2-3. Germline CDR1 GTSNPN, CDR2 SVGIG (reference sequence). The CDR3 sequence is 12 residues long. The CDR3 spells CAWSQGTDTQYF.

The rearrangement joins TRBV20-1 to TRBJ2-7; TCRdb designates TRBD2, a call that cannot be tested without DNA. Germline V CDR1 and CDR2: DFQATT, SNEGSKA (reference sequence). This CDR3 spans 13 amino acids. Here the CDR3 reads CSAETGPTYEQYF.

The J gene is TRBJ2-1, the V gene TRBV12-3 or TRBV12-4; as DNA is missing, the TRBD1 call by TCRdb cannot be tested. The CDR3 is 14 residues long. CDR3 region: CASSWRQGSNEQFF.

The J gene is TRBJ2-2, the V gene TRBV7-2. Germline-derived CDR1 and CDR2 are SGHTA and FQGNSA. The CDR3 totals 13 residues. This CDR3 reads CASSLARRGELFF.

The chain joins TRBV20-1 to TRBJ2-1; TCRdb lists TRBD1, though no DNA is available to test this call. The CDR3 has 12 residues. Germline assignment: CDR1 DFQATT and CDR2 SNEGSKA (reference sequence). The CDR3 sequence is CSARTGGNEQFF.

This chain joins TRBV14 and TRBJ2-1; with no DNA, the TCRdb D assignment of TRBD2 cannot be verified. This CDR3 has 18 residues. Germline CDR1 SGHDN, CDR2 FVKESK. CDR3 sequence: CASSHPNLERPSYNEQFF. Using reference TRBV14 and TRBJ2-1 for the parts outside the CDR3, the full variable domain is EAGVTQFPSHSVIEKGQTVTLRCDPISGHDNLYWYRRVMGKEIKFLLHFVKESKQDESGMPNNRFLAERTGGTYSTLKVQPAELEDSGVYFCASSHPNLERPSYNEQFFGPGTRLTVL.

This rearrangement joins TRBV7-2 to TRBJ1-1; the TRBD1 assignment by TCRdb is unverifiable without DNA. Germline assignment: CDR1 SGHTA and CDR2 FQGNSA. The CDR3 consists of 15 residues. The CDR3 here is CASSPQPQGNTEAFF.

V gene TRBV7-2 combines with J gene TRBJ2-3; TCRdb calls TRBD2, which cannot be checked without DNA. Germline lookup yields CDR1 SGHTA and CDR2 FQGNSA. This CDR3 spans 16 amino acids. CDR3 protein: CASSLDRAGGPATQYF.

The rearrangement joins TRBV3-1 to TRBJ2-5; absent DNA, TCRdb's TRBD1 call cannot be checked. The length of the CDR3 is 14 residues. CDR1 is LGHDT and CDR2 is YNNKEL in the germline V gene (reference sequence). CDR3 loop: CASSGWDRGETQYF.

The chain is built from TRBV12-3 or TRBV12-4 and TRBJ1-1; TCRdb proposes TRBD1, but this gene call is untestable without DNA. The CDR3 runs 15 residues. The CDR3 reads CASSFVPGSDTEAFF.

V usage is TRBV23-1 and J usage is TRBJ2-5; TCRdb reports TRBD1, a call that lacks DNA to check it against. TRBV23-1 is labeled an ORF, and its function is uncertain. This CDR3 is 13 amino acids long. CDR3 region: CASSRGPPETQYF.

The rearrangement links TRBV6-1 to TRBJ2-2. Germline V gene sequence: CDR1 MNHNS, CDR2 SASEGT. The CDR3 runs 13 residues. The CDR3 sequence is CASSPVSSGELFF.

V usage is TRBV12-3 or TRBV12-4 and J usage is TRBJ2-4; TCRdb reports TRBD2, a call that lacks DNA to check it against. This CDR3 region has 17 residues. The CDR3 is CASSLIGETLAKNIQYF.

CDR3 sequence: CASSLKTSPDDTQYF. The chain employs TRBV12-3 or TRBV12-4 and TRBJ2-3; lacking DNA, the TRBD2 call made by TCRdb goes unchecked. The CDR3 consists of 15 residues.

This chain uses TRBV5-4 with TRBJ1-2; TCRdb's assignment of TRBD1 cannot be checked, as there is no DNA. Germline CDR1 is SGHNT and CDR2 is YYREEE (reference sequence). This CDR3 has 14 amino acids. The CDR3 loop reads CASSGWTGDYGYTF.